This TCR beta chain was recorded in a study of cytomegalovirus exposure and HLA in healthy donors. V was clipped by 4 bases and J by 6 bases; unmatched bases: 8. This CDR3 spans 15 amino acids. The germline V gene encodes CDR1 ENHRY and CDR2 SYGVKD. PCR was performed using 60 Vbeta and 13 Jbeta primers. TCRdb's copy holds only in-frame clones and misses some; the assay was immunoSEQ multiplex PCR. The data contain approximately 220,000 clones, over 75% of them singletons. Sequenced: PBMCs. This chain links TRBV10-3 with TRBJ1-1; TRBD1 matches 10 bases. The clonotype was recovered from a young man in good health and CMV-seronegative. The CDR3 nucleotides read TGTGCCATCAGTGCGGTCGGGGACAGGGGATCTGAAGCTTTCTTT. It yields the protein CAISAVGDRGSEAFF.